The rows below give T cell receptor beta chains drawn from one sample of a study of metastatic and nonmetastatic thyroid tumors. TCRdb reanalyzed the PCR reads with MiXCR. The table shows about 23,000 clones, with 20% to 30% occurring only once. Sequencing input: tumor tissue. These receptors came from a male donor with papillary thyroid cancer or a benign thyroid nodule (not recorded which). Some clones in this sample may be carry-over from other donors' samples. Each CDR3 is given with its conserved first and last residue. D genes are given only for firm matches. Clone size is stated in some rows and not others, as once, few, many or a class when expanded.

J gene	clone size	D gene	V gene	CDR3 DNA	CDR3 protein
TRBJ2-1	many	.	TRBV4-1	TGCGCCAGCAGCGGTACTCAGCACAATGAGCAGTTCTTC	CASSGTQHNEQFF
TRBJ2-1	medium-sized	TRBD2	TRBV20-1	TGCAGTGCTAGGCCTGAGACTAGCGTCGCCTACAATGAGCAGTTCTTC	CSARPETSVAYNEQFF
TRBJ1-2	few	TRBD1	TRBV10-2	TGCGCCAGCCGTAAAGGGGGCGATTATGGCTACACCTTC	CASRKGGDYGYTF
TRBJ1-1	.	.	TRBV12-3/TRBV12-4	TGTGCCAGCAGAGTTAGGGCTAACACTGAAGCTTTCTTT	CASRVRANTEAFF
TRBJ2-1	many	.	TRBV18	TGTGCCAGCTCACCACGGCCGACGGATGGTTACAATGAGCAGTTCTTC	CASSPRPTDGYNEQFF
TRBJ2-7	many	.	TRBV11-2	TGTGCCAGCAGCTTAGGGATCGTCTACGAGCAGTACTTC	CASSLGIVYEQYF
TRBJ2-7	many	.	TRBV2	TGTGCCAGCAAGGCGGGACTCCTTTACGAGCAGTACTTC	CASKAGLLYEQYF
TRBJ1-2	many	.	TRBV2	TGTGCCAGCAGTGGGGGGGATGGCTACACCTTC	CASSGGDGYTF
TRBJ2-7	medium-sized	.	TRBV6-2/TRBV6-3	TGTGCCAGCAGTTACCACCGTCCTAGGGGCGCCGGGAGCTACGAGCAGTACTTC	CASSYHRPRGAGSYEQYF
TRBJ1-6	.	TRBD1	TRBV7-8	TGTGCCAGCAGCTTAGGTCTCAGGGGGACAGGGATTCGATCACCCCTCCACTTT	CASSLGLRGTGIRSPLHF
TRBJ2-7	many	.	TRBV2	TGTGCCAGCATGAACGACCTAGGGGGGAGCTACGAGCAGTACTTC	CASMNDLGGSYEQYF
TRBJ1-2	few	.	TRBV2	TGTGCCAGCAGGGGGGTAGGAGGAGGAGGCTATGGCTACACCTTC	CASRGVGGGGYGYTF
TRBJ2-2	many	TRBD1	TRBV7-2	TGTGCCAGCAGCGCGAGACAGGGTCCGGACACCGGGGAGCTGTTTTTT	CASSARQGPDTGELFF
TRBJ1-5	many	.	TRBV4-3	TGCGCCAGCAGCCAAGGGTCCGGGCGAAATCAGCCCCAGCATTTT	CASSQGSGRNQPQHF
TRBJ1-5	many	TRBD1	TRBV7-2	TGTGCCAGCAGCTTAAACAGGGGAGGTAGCAATCAGCCCCAGCATTTT	CASSLNRGGSNQPQHF
TRBJ2-6	once	.	TRBV5-1	TGCGCCAGCAGCTTACAGAGCTCTGGGGCCAACGTCCTGACTTTC	CASSLQSSGANVLTF
TRBJ2-7	.	.	TRBV20-1	TGCAGTGCTAGACCCTGGAAAGGGTTCGGGCAGTACTTC	CSARPWKGFGQYF